This T cell receptor beta chain is drawn from a study of chronic HIV infection and antiretroviral therapy (dated by TCRdb to between 2014 and 2017). The library was made by 5' RACE. Data came from an Illumina MiSeq. The public reads were run again by TCRdb, first through fastp at Q25 and then through MiXCR, and only productive beta chains were kept. Rows matching on CDR3 protein sequence are summarized as one entry with the most common DNA and genes. The sample has around 30,000 distinct CDR3 sequences on record, 8% to 10% of them singletons. The leading ten clones occupy roughly 2.7% of the sample. As to this clonotype: This clone's antigen is unknown. No much larger clone exists at a distance of one base, and base qualities are not known.

Including cysteine and phenylalanine, the CDR3 has 12 amino acids. Only CDR3 DNA is held: 36 bases, read in frame from base 1. Trimming at the junction amounts to 5 bases on V and 6 bases on J, and the germline ends lie 11 bases apart. CDR1 and CDR2, looked up from the germline V gene (reference sequence), are SGHKS and YYEKEE. Specimen: peripheral blood. This receptor was obtained from an adult who had HIV and had not received antiretroviral therapy, or was an uninfected healthy control (not recorded which). This receptor chain uses TRBV5-5 and TRBJ1-1, with the identity of the D gene unclear. Read as DNA, the sequence is TGTGCCAGCAGGGCGGGAAAAGCTGAAGCTTTCTTT. This translates into CASRAGKAEAFF.